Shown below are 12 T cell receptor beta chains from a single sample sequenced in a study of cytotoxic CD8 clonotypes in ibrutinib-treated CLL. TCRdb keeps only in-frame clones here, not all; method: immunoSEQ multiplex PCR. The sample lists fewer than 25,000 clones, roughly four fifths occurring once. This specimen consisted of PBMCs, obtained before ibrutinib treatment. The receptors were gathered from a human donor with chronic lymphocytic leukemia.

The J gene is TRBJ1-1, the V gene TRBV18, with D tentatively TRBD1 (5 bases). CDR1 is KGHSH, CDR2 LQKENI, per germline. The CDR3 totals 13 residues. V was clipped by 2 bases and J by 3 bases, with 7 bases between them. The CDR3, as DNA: TGTGCCAGCTCACCAAGGGGAGACACTGAAGCTTTCTTT. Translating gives CASSPRGDTEAFF.

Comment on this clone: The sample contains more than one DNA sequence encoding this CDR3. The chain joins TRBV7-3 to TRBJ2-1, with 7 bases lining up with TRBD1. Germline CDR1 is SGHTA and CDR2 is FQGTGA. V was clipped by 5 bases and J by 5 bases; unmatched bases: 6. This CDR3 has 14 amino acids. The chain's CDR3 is CASSLTGTDNEQFF. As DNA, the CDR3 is TGTGCCAGCAGCCTGACTGGGACAGACAATGAGCAGTTCTTC.

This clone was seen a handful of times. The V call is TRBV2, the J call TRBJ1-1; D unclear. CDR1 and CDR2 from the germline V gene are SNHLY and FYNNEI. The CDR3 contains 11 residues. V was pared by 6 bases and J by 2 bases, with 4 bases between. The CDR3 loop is CASRYNTEAFF. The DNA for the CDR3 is TGTGCCAGCAGGTATAACACTGAAGCTTTCTTT.

The CDR3 region is CASRSTPQANYGYTF. The CDR3, as DNA: TGTGCCAGCAGATCGACACCTCAAGCTAACTATGGCTACACCTTC. The chain combines TRBV27 with TRBJ1-2; D gene uncertain. V lost 6 bases, J lost 0 bases, and 14 bases lay in between. Germline assignment: CDR1 MNHEY and CDR2 SMNVEV (reference sequence). The CDR3 has 15 amino acids.

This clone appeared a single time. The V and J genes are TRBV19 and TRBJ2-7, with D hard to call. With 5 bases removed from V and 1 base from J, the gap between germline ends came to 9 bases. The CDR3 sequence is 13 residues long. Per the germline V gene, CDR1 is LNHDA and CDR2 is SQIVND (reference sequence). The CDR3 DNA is TGTGCCAGTAGTCGGGCCCCGTCCTACGAGCAGTACTTC. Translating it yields CASSRAPSYEQYF.

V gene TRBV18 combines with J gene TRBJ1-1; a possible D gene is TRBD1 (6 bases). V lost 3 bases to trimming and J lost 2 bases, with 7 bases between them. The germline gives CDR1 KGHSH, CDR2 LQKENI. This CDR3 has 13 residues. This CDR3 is CASSPGGNTEAFF. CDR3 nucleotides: TGTGCCAGCTCACCGGGGGGCAACACTGAAGCTTTCTTT. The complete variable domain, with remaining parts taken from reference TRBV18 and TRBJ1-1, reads NAGVMQNPRHLVRRRGQEARLRCSPMKGHSHVYWYRQLPEEGLKFMVYLQKENIIDESGMPKERFSAEFPKEGPSILRIQQVVRGDSAAYFCASSPGGNTEAFFGQGTRLTVV.

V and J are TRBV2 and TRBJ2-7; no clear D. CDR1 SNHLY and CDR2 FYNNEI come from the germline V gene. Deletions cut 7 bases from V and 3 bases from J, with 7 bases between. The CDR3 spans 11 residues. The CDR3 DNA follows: TGTGCCAGCACCGGTCTCTACGAGCAGTACTTC. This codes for CASTGLYEQYF.

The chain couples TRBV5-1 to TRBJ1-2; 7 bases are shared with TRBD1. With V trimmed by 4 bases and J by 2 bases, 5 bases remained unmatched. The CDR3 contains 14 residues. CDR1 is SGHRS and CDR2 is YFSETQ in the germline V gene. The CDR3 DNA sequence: TGCGCCAGCAGCGCCGGACAGGCCAACTATGGCTACACCTTC. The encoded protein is CASSAGQANYGYTF.

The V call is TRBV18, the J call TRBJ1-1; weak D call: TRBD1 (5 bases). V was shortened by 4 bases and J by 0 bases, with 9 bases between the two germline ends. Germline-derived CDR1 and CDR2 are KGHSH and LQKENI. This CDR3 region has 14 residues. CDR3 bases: TGTGCCAGCTCACTTGGGGGGATGAACACTGAAGCTTTCTTT. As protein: CASSLGGMNTEAFF.

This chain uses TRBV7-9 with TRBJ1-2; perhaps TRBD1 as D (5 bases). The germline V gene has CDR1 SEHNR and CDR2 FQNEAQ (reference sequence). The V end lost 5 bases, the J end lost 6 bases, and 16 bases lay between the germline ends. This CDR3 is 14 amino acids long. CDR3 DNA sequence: TGTGCCAGCAGCCCCCCAGGGACTGGGGATGGCTACACCTTC. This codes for CASSPPGTGDGYTF.

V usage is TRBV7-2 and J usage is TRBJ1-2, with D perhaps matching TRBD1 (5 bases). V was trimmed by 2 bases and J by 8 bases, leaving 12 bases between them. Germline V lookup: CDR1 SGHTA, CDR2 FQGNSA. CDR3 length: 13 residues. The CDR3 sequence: CASSLWRGGGYTF. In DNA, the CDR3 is TGTGCCAGCAGCTTATGGCGGGGGGGAGGCTACACCTTC.

This CDR3 reads CASSLGARTGRGQPQHF. The CDR3 coding sequence is TGTGCCAGCAGTTTGGGTGCCCGGACAGGTCGGGGGCAGCCCCAGCATTTT. The chain employs TRBV27 and TRBJ1-5; 7 positions agree with TRBD1. CDR3 length: 17 amino acids. V was clipped by 3 bases and J by 7 bases; unmatched bases: 15. The V gene's germline CDR1 is MNHEY and CDR2 SMNVEV (reference sequence).